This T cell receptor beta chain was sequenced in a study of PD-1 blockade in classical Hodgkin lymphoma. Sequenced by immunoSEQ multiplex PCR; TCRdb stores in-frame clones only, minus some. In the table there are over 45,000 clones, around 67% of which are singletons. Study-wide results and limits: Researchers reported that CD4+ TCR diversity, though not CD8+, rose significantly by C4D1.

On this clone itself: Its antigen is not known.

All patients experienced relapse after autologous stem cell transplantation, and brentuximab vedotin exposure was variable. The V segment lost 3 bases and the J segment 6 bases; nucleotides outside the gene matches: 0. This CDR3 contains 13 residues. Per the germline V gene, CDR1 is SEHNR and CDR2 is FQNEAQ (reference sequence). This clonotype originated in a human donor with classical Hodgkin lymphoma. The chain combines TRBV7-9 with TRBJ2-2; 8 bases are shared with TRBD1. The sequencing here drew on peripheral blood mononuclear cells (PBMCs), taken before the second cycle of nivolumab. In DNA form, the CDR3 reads TGTGCCAGCAGCTTGACAGGGGCCGGGGAGCTGTTTTTT. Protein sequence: CASSLTGAGELFF.